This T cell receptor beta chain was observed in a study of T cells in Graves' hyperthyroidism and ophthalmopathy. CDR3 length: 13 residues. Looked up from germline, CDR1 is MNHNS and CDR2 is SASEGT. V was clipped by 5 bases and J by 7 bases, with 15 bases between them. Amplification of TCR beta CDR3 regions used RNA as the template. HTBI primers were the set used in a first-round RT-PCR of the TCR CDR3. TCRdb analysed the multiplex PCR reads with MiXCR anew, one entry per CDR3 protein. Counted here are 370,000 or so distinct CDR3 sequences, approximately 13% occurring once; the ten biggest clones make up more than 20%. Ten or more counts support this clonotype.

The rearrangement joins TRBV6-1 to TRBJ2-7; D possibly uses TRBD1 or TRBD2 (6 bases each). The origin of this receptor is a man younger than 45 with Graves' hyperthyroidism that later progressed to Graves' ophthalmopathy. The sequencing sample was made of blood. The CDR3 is CASSSRGGGEQYF. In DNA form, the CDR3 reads TGTGCCAGCAGTTCCCGAGGAGGGGGAGAGCAGTACTTC.